This T cell receptor (beta chain) was identified during a study of T cell clusters in autoimmune cytopenias. Overall study results and limits: The T cell clusters came from computational analysis alone and lack functional validation.

In terms of frequency, this clonotype is medium-sized. Antigen specificity is unknown. One tube held mixed TRB-A and TRB-B primer pools for touch-down PCR. Using the multiplex PCR reads, TCRdb records one entry per CDR3 protein without DNA. The table for this sample gives 3,000 to 4,000 distinct CDR3 sequences. CDR1 is MNHEY and CDR2 is SMNVEV in the germline V gene (reference sequence). This CDR3 comprises 14 residues. TRB was amplified from approximately 230 ng of peripheral blood genomic DNA per sample. This sample was also put to use in a study of T cell repertoires in aging, cancer and after chemotherapy. That study reports: Clear clonal overlap appeared across healthy donor samples taken over several months to years. Across the chemotherapy interval, each cancer cohort showed higher median generation probability, suggesting thymic rebound.

This rearrangement joins TRBV27 to TRBJ2-7; lacking DNA, the TRBD2 call made by TCRdb goes unchecked. The clonotype was recovered from a human donor in good health. Material: peripheral blood. The CDR3 loop reads CASTSGTPFGQAYF.